This paragraph covers one T cell receptor beta chain sequence. This specimen belongs to a study of blood T cells in healthy people across ages. With a J-beta primer mix and a sample-barcoded 5' primer, a second PCR ran about 7 to 12 cycles. Through a template-switch adaptor with 12 random nucleotides, each cDNA molecule received a tag. Using its own MiXCR run on the 5' RACE reads, TCRdb lists one record per CDR3 protein. The sample carries approximately 800,000 distinct CDR3 sequences, more than 50% recorded once. Donors ranged from 6 to 90 years old and were healthy Caucasians in Russia. The sample taken for sequencing was blood. The clonotype comes from a man aged 35 to 55 in good health.

CDR3 sequence (DNA): TGTGCCAGCAACACCATACGGGGCGTGGGGAGCACTGAAGCTTTCTTT. Translating gives CASNTIRGVGSTEAFF. This chain joins TRBV11-3 and TRBJ1-1, with D possibly being TRBD1 (5 bases). V lost 7 bases and J lost 4, with 22 bases in between. The CDR3 spans 16 residues. Germline values: CDR1 SGHNT, CDR2 YENEEA.